One and the same sample provided the 21 T cell receptor beta chains below, sequenced in a study of blood T cell repertoires in COVID-19 (TCRdb year 2020). Receptor amplification or capture employed the immunoSEQ multiplex PCR assay. Not all clones reach the TCRdb copy of this immuneACCESS table, which keeps in-frame sequences only. Checked studies attribute under half of the gap to unresolved V genes and leave the rest unexplained. The sample records more than 200,000 clones, approximately 80% of which are singletons. Clones ranked in the top ten supply roughly 4% of the sample. The specimen sequenced was peripheral blood. These receptors were obtained from a woman in her forties with active or convalescent COVID-19.

This rearrangement joins TRBV18 to TRBJ1-6; 12 bases agree with TRBD1. V gave up 6 bases and J gave up 7 bases; unmatched junction bases: 4. Germline CDR1 reads KGHSH; CDR2 reads LQKENI. This CDR3 has 15 residues. CDR3: CASSRGTGGNSPLHF. The CDR3, as DNA: TGTGCCAGCTCGCGAGGGACAGGGGGCAATTCACCCCTCCACTTT. Drawing the rest from reference TRBV18 and TRBJ1-6, the complete variable domain is NAGVMQNPRHLVRRRGQEARLRCSPMKGHSHVYWYRQLPEEGLKFMVYLQKENIIDESGMPKERFSAEFPKEGPSILRIQQVVRGDSAAYFCASSRGTGGNSPLHFGNGTRLTVT.

V and J are TRBV7-3 and TRBJ2-6, with TRBD1 matching over 8 bases. The CDR3 sequence is 15 residues long. Germline V gene lookup returns CDR1 SGHTA and CDR2 FQGTGA. Trimming took 4 bases from V and 4 from J; bases not matched to a gene: 3. The CDR3 coding sequence is TGTGCCAGCAGCTCGACAGGGGTCGGGGCCAACGTCCTGACTTTC. It is translated as CASSSTGVGANVLTF.

The rearrangement joins TRBV11-2 to TRBJ1-2; 7 bases line up with TRBD1. CDR1 is SGHAT, CDR2 FQNNGV, per germline. V lost 6 bases to trimming and J lost 9 bases; unmatched junction nucleotides: 16. The CDR3 sequence is 15 residues long. The CDR3 loop is CASRAPRDRKASYTF. The CDR3 nucleotides read TGTGCCAGCAGGGCCCCTCGGGACAGAAAAGCTAGCTACACCTTC.

The rearrangement joins TRBV2 to TRBJ2-1, with a weak D call TRBD1 (5 bases). The CDR3 is 16 residues long. V dropped 2 bases and J dropped 6 bases, with 17 bases sitting between them. Germline V gene sequence: CDR1 SNHLY, CDR2 FYNNEI. DNA of the CDR3: TGTGCCAGCAGTGAACGGCGGCAGGGCCCCCTCAATGAGCAGTTCTTC. It is translated as CASSERRQGPLNEQFF.

V and J are TRBV7-9 and TRBJ2-4; weak D call: TRBD2 (5 bases). The CDR3 is 17 residues long. CDR1 and CDR2 (germline): SEHNR, FQNEAQ (reference sequence). Between the trimmed V and J ends, which lost 2 bases and 0 bases, there was a span of 14 bases. CDR3 loop: CASSLHGERAAKNIQYF. The CDR3 bases are TGTGCCAGCAGCTTACACGGTGAGAGGGCAGCCAAAAACATTCAGTACTTC.

The V gene is TRBV5-6, the J gene TRBJ1-1; 8 bases are a match to TRBD1. Trimming took 5 bases from V and 4 from J; bases not matched to a gene: 4. The CDR3 contains 13 residues. Germline CDR1 is SGHDT and CDR2 is YYEEEE. CDR3 loop: CASRQGTGTEAFF. The CDR3 DNA reads TGTGCCAGCAGACAGGGGACAGGCACTGAAGCTTTCTTT.

This clone was observed a single time. This rearrangement joins TRBV3-1 (or the pseudogene TRBV3-2) to TRBJ1-2; 10 bases align to TRBD1. The CDR3 spans 15 residues. The germline CDR1 and CDR2 sequences are LGHDT and YNNKEL (reference sequence). After removal of 4 bases from V and 4 bases from J, the junction contained 6 bases not matched to a gene. The CDR3: CASSPETGGTYGYTF. CDR3 in DNA: TGTGCCAGCAGCCCAGAGACAGGGGGCACCTATGGCTACACCTTC.

The gene calls are TRBV5-4 and TRBJ2-1, with D possibly TRBD2 on 6 matching bases. Germline CDR1 is SGHNT and CDR2 is YYREEE (reference sequence). The V end lost 4 bases, the J end lost 5 bases, and 13 bases lay between the germline ends. The CDR3 covers 14 residues. The CDR3 DNA reads TGTGCCAGCAGCGACGCGGGGATAAACAATGAGCAGTTCTTC. This codes for CASSDAGINNEQFF.

This rearrangement joins TRBV5-4 to TRBJ2-3, with TRBD2 matching over 12 bases. This CDR3 comprises 15 residues. Germline CDR1 is SGHNT and CDR2 is YYREEE (reference sequence). V dropped 0 bases and J dropped 9; count of bases not matched to a gene: 5. CDR3 nucleotide sequence: TGTGCCAGCAGCTTGGAAGGACTAGCGGGGAAGACGCAGTATTTT. Translated: CASSLEGLAGKTQYF.

In regard to this clone: Other nucleotide sequences in the sample specify the same CDR3. This chain uses TRBV19 with TRBJ1-1; the D gene is possibly TRBD1 (5 bases). CDR1 and CDR2 from the germline V gene are LNHDA and SQIVND (reference sequence). The CDR3 is 13 residues long. V was clipped by 4 bases and J by 4 bases, with 10 bases between them. CDR3 residues: CASSTQGGTEAFF. CDR3 nucleotide sequence: TGTGCCAGTAGTACCCAGGGTGGCACTGAAGCTTTCTTT.

J is TRBJ2-3 and V is TRBV7-8; possibly TRBD1 for D (5 bases). Germline V gene data show CDR1 as SGHVS and CDR2 as FQNEAQ. Trimming pared 3 bases from V and 6 bases from J, leaving 13 bases between. This CDR3 comprises 14 residues. The CDR3 spells CASSLGWGRDTQYF. In nucleotides, the CDR3 is TGTGCCAGCAGCTTGGGGTGGGGCCGGGATACGCAGTATTTT.

This chain connects TRBV28 to TRBJ1-5; perhaps TRBD1 as D (5 bases). Trimming shortened V by 2 bases and J by 6 bases, and 14 bases separated the two germline ends. Germline loops: CDR1 MDHEN, CDR2 SYDVKM. The CDR3 is made up of 15 amino acids. In DNA form, the CDR3 reads TGTGCCAGCAGTTTAGGTTATCTTACAGGTCAGCCCCAGCATTTT. It codes for CASSLGYLTGQPQHF. The whole variable domain, remainder taken from reference TRBV28 and TRBJ1-5, is DVKVTQSSRYLVKRTGEKVFLECVQDMDHENMFWYRQDPGLGLRLIYFSYDVKMKEKGDIPEGYSVSREKKERFSLILESASTNQTSMYLCASSLGYLTGQPQHFGDGTRLSIL.

The chain links TRBV5-1 to TRBJ2-1; 13 nucleotides align to TRBD2. The CDR3 extends over 15 amino acids. V lost 0 bases to trimming and J lost 8 bases; unmatched junction nucleotides: 2. Per the germline V gene, CDR1 is SGHRS and CDR2 is YFSETQ. DNA for the CDR3: TGCGCCAGCAGCTTGGGGACTAGCGGGGGATATGAGCAGTTCTTC. Translation gives CASSLGTSGGYEQFF.

The count of this clone is one. The genes are TRBV9 and TRBJ2-3, with a weak D call TRBD2 (5 bases). Germline lookup yields CDR1 SGDLS and CDR2 YYNGEE. Trimming stripped 0 bases from V and 2 bases from J, with 10 bases between. This CDR3 region has 15 residues. The CDR3 loop is CASSVAEGFTDTQYF. CDR3 DNA: TGTGCCAGCAGCGTAGCCGAGGGATTCACAGATACGCAGTATTTT.

The chain employs TRBV9 and TRBJ1-1, with TRBD1 identical over 7 bases. Losses at the gene ends were 3 bases for V and 2 bases for J; bases not matched to a gene: 7. CDR1 and CDR2 (germline): SGDLS, YYNGEE. The CDR3 runs 15 residues. The CDR3 coding sequence is TGTGCCAGCAGCGCCCGGACAGGAGCCAACACTGAAGCTTTCTTT. Translated: CASSARTGANTEAFF.

This clone showed up just once. V and J are TRBV19 and TRBJ2-1; 8 bases fit TRBD2. V lost 1 base to trimming and J lost 3 bases; unmatched junction nucleotides: 2. CDR1 is LNHDA and CDR2 is SQIVND in the germline V gene (reference sequence). The CDR3 loop spans 15 amino acids. The CDR3 sequence is CASSIAGGDYNEQFF. The CDR3 DNA follows: TGTGCCAGTAGTATAGCGGGGGGGGACTACAATGAGCAGTTCTTC.

V is TRBV19 and J is TRBJ2-6, with a weak D call TRBD1 (6 bases). Germline assignment: CDR1 LNHDA and CDR2 SQIVND (reference sequence). This CDR3 comprises 16 residues. V was pared by 9 bases and J by 3 bases, with 18 bases between. Here the CDR3 reads CASREPRGSGANVLTF. The CDR3 DNA reads TGTGCCAGCCGGGAACCGAGGGGGAGTGGGGCCAACGTCCTGACTTTC.

This chain uses TRBV28 with TRBJ1-1, with 8 bases lining up with TRBD1. CDR3 length: 15 residues. The J segment lost 1 base and the V segment lost 8 bases, leaving 9 bases of the junction unmatched. The V gene's germline CDR1 is MDHEN and CDR2 SYDVKM. CDR3 DNA: TGTGCCAGCGTTGACAGGGGATTACAGAACACTGAAGCTTTCTTT. It yields the protein CASVDRGLQNTEAFF.

The chain links TRBV7-3 to TRBJ2-5; tentatively, D is TRBD2 (6 bases). CDR1 is SGHTA and CDR2 is FQGTGA in the germline V gene. With 3 bases removed from V and 1 base from J, the gap between germline ends came to 12 bases. There are 15 residues in the CDR3. The CDR3 sequence: CASSFQGGGQETQYF. The CDR3 coding sequence is TGTGCCAGCAGCTTCCAGGGAGGTGGCCAAGAGACCCAGTACTTC.

The chain uses TRBV19 and TRBJ2-5; weak D call: TRBD1 (6 bases). Germline V gene lookup returns CDR1 LNHDA and CDR2 SQIVND (reference sequence). The V end lost 11 bases, the J end lost 2 bases, and 15 bases lay between the germline ends. The length of the CDR3 is 13 residues. CDR3 DNA sequence: TGTGCCTCAGCCAGGGGATATCAAGAGACCCAGTACTTC. It yields the protein CASARGYQETQYF.

The rearrangement uses TRBV28 and TRBJ2-1; D perhaps matches TRBD1 (5 bases). This CDR3 has 12 amino acids. The germline CDR1 and CDR2 sequences are MDHEN and SYDVKM. Trimming shortened V by 3 bases and J by 8 bases, and 8 bases separated the two germline ends. The CDR3 reads CASSFEGDEQFF. Written as DNA, the CDR3 is TGTGCCAGCAGTTTCGAAGGGGATGAGCAGTTCTTC.